Presented here are 4 T cell receptor beta chains from one specimen sequenced in a study of blood T cells in healthy people across ages. The second PCR ran about 6 to 12 cycles with a sample-barcoded 5' primer and J-beta primers. TCRdb analysed the 5' RACE reads with MiXCR anew, one entry per CDR3 protein. The sample shows 920,000 or so distinct CDR3 sequences, 35% to 55% of them seen only once. Sequences were obtained from blood. The receptors were gathered from a woman aged 60-75 years in good health.

The genes are TRBV27 and TRBJ2-7; D gene ambiguous. CDR1 is MNHEY, CDR2 SMNVEV, per germline (reference sequence). Trimming stripped 3 bases from V and 2 bases from J, with 8 bases between. The CDR3 is 13 amino acids. CDR3 coding DNA: TGTGCCAGCAGTTTTTCCCAAACCTACGAGCAGTACTTC. It yields the protein CASSFSQTYEQYF.

The chain carries TRBV20-1 and TRBJ2-7; a weak D match, TRBD1 (5 bases). Germline CDR1 DFQATT, CDR2 SNEGSKA (reference sequence). The ends were cut back, 0 bases at V and 1 base at J, with 10 bases in the middle. The CDR3 length is 14 residues. CDR3: CSARDGHRSYEQYF. The DNA for the CDR3 is TGCAGTGCTAGAGATGGGCACAGGTCCTACGAGCAGTACTTC.

The chain joins TRBV28 to TRBJ1-2; 8 nucleotides agree with TRBD1. There are 13 residues in the CDR3. The V and J ends lost 10 bases and 2 bases, in that order; junction bases with no gene match: 6. The germline CDR1 and CDR2 sequences are MDHEN and SYDVKM. The CDR3 loop is CATQGQVNYGYTF. In DNA, the CDR3 is TGTGCCACCCAGGGACAGGTGAACTATGGCTACACCTTC.

This chain's CDR3 is CASSSGQSSFGEQFF. CDR3 nucleotide sequence: TGTGCCAGCAGCTCGGGCCAGAGTTCGTTTGGTGAGCAGTTCTTC. V usage is TRBV7-8 and J usage is TRBJ2-1; D ambiguous. The V end was cut by 4 bases, the J end by 9 bases, with 19 bases between. The germline V gene has CDR1 SGHVS and CDR2 FQNEAQ. The length of the CDR3 is 15 residues.